The rows below give T cell receptor beta chains drawn from one sample of a study of T cell repertoires in cytomegalovirus infection. TCRdb re-derived calls from the reads in MiXCR, one entry per CDR3 protein. The data show 250,000 to 300,000 distinct CDR3 sequences, roughly 13% seen once. The sequenced material came from PBMCs. The receptor source for this set is a human donor in good health (CMV status not recorded). Some clones in this sample may be carry-over from other donors' samples. CDR3s include the opening cysteine and the closing phenylalanine or tryptophan. A D gene is named only where the DNA matches it firmly. Part of the rows lack a size; the others show once, few, many or a class for expanded clones.

v_gene	j_gene	d_gene	abundance	CDR3aa	CDR3nt
TRBV29-1	TRBJ2-7	.	.	CSGTLMDEQYF	TGCAGCGGGACCTTAATGGACGAGCAGTACTTC
TRBV6-6	TRBJ2-2	TRBD1	many	CASSYYPAGTANTGELFF	TGTGCCAGCAGTTACTATCCAGCCGGGACAGCCAACACCGGGGAGCTGTTTTTT
TRBV12-3/TRBV12-4	TRBJ2-1	.	many	CASSHSTSDEQFF	TGTGCCAGCAGTCACAGCACCTCCGATGAGCAGTTCTTC
TRBV20-1	TRBJ1-4	TRBD1	.	CSADRQGRWDNEKLFF	TGCAGTGCCGATCGACAGGGGAGATGGGATAATGAAAAACTGTTTTTT
TRBV6-6	TRBJ2-3	.	.	CASKVLGTDTQYF	TGTGCCAGCAAGGTTCTGGGCACAGATACGCAGTATTTT
TRBV6-1	TRBJ2-7	.	many	CASSEGQWGNYEQYF	TGTGCCAGCAGTGAAGGACAGTGGGGGAACTACGAGCAGTACTTC
TRBV5-5	TRBJ2-3	.	.	CASSLGGGEDTQYF	TGTGCCAGCAGCTTGGGGGGGGGCGAAGATACGCAGTATTTT
TRBV19	TRBJ1-2	TRBD1	many	CASSSSGTANYGYTF	TGTGCCAGTAGTAGTTCCGGGACAGCCAACTATGGCTACACCTTC
TRBV19	TRBJ1-4	.	many	CASSKDPQSEKLFF	TGTGCCAGTAGTAAAGATCCCCAGTCGGAAAAACTGTTTTTT
TRBV9	TRBJ1-1	.	.	CASSPGPFFVPEAFF	TGTGCCAGCAGCCCTGGACCATTTTTCGTCCCTGAAGCTTTCTTT
TRBV18	TRBJ2-7	.	few	CASSPTRTYEQYF	TGTGCCAGCTCACCCACACGGACCTACGAGCAGTACTTC
TRBV7-2	TRBJ1-3	.	many	CASSLSFSGNTIYF	TGTGCCAGCAGCTTATCGTTCTCTGGAAACACCATATATTTT
TRBV28	TRBJ2-5	.	few	CASTGPVETQYF	TGTGCCAGCACCGGGCCGGTAGAGACCCAGTACTTC
TRBV6-1	TRBJ2-4	.	many	CASSRSGQGFKNIQYF	TGTGCCAGCAGTCGATCCGGGCAGGGGTTCAAAAACATTCAGTACTTC
TRBV29-1	TRBJ2-5	.	.	CSVARGSETQYF	TGCAGCGTCGCTAGGGGTAGTGAGACCCAGTACTTC
TRBV14	TRBJ2-7	.	few	CASSQYGRGNEQYF	TGTGCCAGCAGCCAATATGGCAGGGGTAACGAGCAGTACTTC
TRBV5-1	TRBJ1-4	TRBD1	.	CASSHTGTENEKLFF	TGCGCCAGCAGCCACACCGGGACAGAGAATGAAAAACTGTTTTTT
TRBV7-2	TRBJ2-5	.	many	CASSPPRAETQYF	TGTGCCAGCAGCCCCCCACGAGCTGAGACCCAGTACTTC
TRBV7-9	TRBJ2-5	TRBD2	.	CASSARGEQETQYF	TGTGCCAGCAGCGCGCGGGGGGAACAAGAGACCCAGTACTTC
TRBV6-2/TRBV6-3	TRBJ2-2	TRBD2	few	CASSYSTSGGFTGELFF	TGTGCCAGCAGTTACTCGACTAGCGGAGGGTTCACCGGGGAGCTGTTTTTT
TRBV3-1	TRBJ2-4	TRBD2	few	CASSIKGLALLENIQYF	TGTGCCAGCAGCATTAAAGGACTAGCTCTACTTGAAAACATTCAGTACTTC
TRBV6-2/TRBV6-3	TRBJ2-2	.	few	CASSYDREAGELFF	TGTGCCAGCAGTTACGACAGGGAGGCCGGGGAGCTGTTTTTT
TRBV7-3	TRBJ2-5	.	many	CASSLAGSETQYF	TGTGCCAGCAGCTTAGCTGGTTCCGAGACCCAGTACTTC
TRBV7-6	TRBJ1-6	.	.	CASSLDENSPLHF	TGTGCCAGCAGCTTAGACGAGAATTCACCCCTCCACTTT
TRBV12-3/TRBV12-4	TRBJ1-6	.	few	CASSSGQTYNSPLHF	TGTGCCAGCAGTTCCGGACAAACCTATAATTCACCCCTCCACTTT
TRBV7-2	TRBJ1-5	.	many	CASSLGVGSHQPQHF	TGTGCCAGCAGCTTAGGGGTCGGTTCTCATCAGCCCCAGCATTTT
TRBV5-1	TRBJ2-1	TRBD2	few	CASSLGRSGGAYNEQFF	TGCGCCAGCAGCTTGGGCCGAAGCGGGGGGGCCTACAATGAGCAGTTCTTC
TRBV5-1	TRBJ1-2	TRBD1	many	CASSQGAGIKGNYGYTF	TGCGCCAGCAGCCAGGGGGCAGGGATAAAGGGAAACTATGGCTACACCTTC
TRBV7-3	TRBJ1-1	.	many	CASSLIGNTEAFF	TGTGCCAGCAGCTTAATTGGGAACACTGAAGCTTTCTTT
TRBV11-3	TRBJ2-3	.	many	CASSLAGGTSTDTQYF	TGTGCCAGCAGCTTAGCCGGCGGGACGAGCACAGATACGCAGTATTTT
TRBV19	TRBJ1-5	TRBD1	few	CASSPQTGISNQPQHF	TGTGCCAGTAGTCCTCAGACAGGGATCAGCAATCAGCCCCAGCATTTT
TRBV7-2	TRBJ1-1	TRBD1	many	CASSMYRGTEAFF	TGTGCCAGCAGCATGTACAGGGGCACTGAAGCTTTCTTT
TRBV29-1	TRBJ2-1	.	.	CSVHRQDSYNEQFF	TGCAGCGTTCACCGACAGGACTCCTACAATGAGCAGTTCTTC
TRBV6-5	TRBJ2-2	.	many	CASSYSRIRARDTGELFF	TGTGCCAGCAGTTATTCGAGGATAAGGGCAAGAGACACCGGGGAGCTGTTTTTT
TRBV3-1	TRBJ2-3	TRBD2	.	CASSRNQGLGTDTQYF	TGTGCCAGCAGCCGTAATCAGGGACTAGGCACAGATACGCAGTATTTT
TRBV28	TRBJ1-2	.	.	CAGSWGGGYGYTF	TGTGCCGGCAGTTGGGGAGGGGGCTATGGCTACACCTTC
TRBV6-2/TRBV6-3	TRBJ2-3	.	few	CASRPDTDTQYF	TGTGCCAGCAGACCCGACACAGATACGCAGTATTTT
TRBV27	TRBJ1-2	TRBD1	few	CASSPQGHYGYTF	TGTGCCAGCAGTCCACAGGGGCACTATGGCTACACCTTC
TRBV7-3	TRBJ2-2	.	many	CASSPTNTGELFF	TGTGCCAGCAGCCCCACGAACACCGGGGAGCTGTTTTTT